This T cell receptor beta chain was profiled in a study of T cells in Graves' hyperthyroidism and ophthalmopathy. Whole-study findings and limits: Stable hyperthyroidism and ophthalmopathy were separated using 13 V-J signatures. Blood also carried most thyroid clonotypes expanded above 0.001. For ophthalmopathy, model prediction preceded onset by a median 6.5 months.

There were TCR beta CDR3 regions amplified from RNA transcripts. HTBI primers were used for first-round RT-PCR of the TCR CDR3. One entry per CDR3 protein, called by TCRdb with MiXCR from the multiplex PCR reads. In the table there are roughly 570,000 distinct CDR3 sequences, approximately 44% of which are singletons. Patients were excluded for uncontrolled infection, other autoimmune disease, pregnancy or lactation. Remarks on this clonotype: No antigen is known for it.

Sequenced: peripheral blood or thyroid tissue (not recorded which). The source is an adult woman with Graves' disease, either hyperthyroidism or ophthalmopathy (not recorded which).

Here the CDR3 reads CASSEYNTGELFF. CDR3 bases: TGTGCCAGCAGTGAATACAACACCGGGGAGCTGTTTTTT. The V gene is TRBV25-1, the J gene TRBJ2-2; D is unresolved. CDR3 size: 13 residues. Trimming cost V 0 bases and J 2 bases, with 1 base left between them. The germline V gene has CDR1 MGHDK and CDR2 SYGVNS.